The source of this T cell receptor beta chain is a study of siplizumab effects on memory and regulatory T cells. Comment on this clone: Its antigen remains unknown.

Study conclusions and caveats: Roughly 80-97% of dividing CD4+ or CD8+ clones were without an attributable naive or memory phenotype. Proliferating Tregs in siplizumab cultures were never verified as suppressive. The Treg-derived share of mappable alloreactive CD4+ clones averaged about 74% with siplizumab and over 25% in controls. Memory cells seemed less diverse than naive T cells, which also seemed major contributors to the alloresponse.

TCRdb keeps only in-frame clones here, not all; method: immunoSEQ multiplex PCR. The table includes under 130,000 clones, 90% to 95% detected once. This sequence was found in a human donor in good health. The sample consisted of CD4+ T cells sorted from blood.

In nucleotides, the CDR3 is TGTGCCAGCAGCCCGAGGGTTACCTACGAGCAGTACTTC. Its protein is CASSPRVTYEQYF. The chain is built from TRBV27 and TRBJ2-7; D possibly corresponds to TRBD2 (5 bases). CDR1 is MNHEY, CDR2 SMNVEV, per germline (reference sequence). The V end lost 6 bases, the J end lost 2 bases, and 11 bases lay between the germline ends. The CDR3 sequence is 13 residues long.